This T cell receptor (beta chain) was documented in a study of blood T cell repertoires in COVID-19. At the level of the study: From T cells, B-cell-depleted T cells, or PBMCs came the material, which was cDNA or gDNA.

This clone was observed a few times. The study recruited people aged about 18 to 95 years across about two dozen US areas. Allocation to cohorts depended on clinical history reported by the participants. Per the original methods: The authors estimated nucleated cell counts from reference gene primer amplification. The assay was immunoSEQ multiplex PCR, and TCRdb's table has in-frame clones only and misses some. V and J calls plus clone size are reproduced from that table; the DNA served to infer D and trimming. The sample consists of a few hundred thousand clones, over 80% of them appearing once. V lost 3 bases to trimming and J lost 7 bases, with 10 bases between them. The CDR3 contains 13 residues.

The receptor comes from a woman between 45 and 60 years old who had recovered from COVID-19. Input material: PBMCs or T cells enriched from blood (not recorded which). The chain carries TRBV12-3 or TRBV12-4 and TRBJ2-1; D may be TRBD2 (6 bases). This CDR3 is CASSFPSGNEQFF. The CDR3 nucleotides are TGTGCCAGCAGTTTCCCCAGCGGGAATGAGCAGTTCTTC.